This passage covers 4 T cell receptor beta chains from one sample sequenced in a study of shared clonotypes between healthy human individuals (TCRdb year 2020). For the CD8 naive samples, CD45RO-negative cells were positively selected for CCR7, yielding a CD45RA+CCR7+ population from which TemRA cells were excluded. The method was the immunoSEQ multiplex PCR assay. TCRdb limited this immuneACCESS table to in-frame rearrangements with V and J called. A share of clones is missing; checked studies link under half to unresolved V genes, and the rest is unexplained. This sample comprises around 2,000,000 clones, 93% of them detected only once. The ten largest clones represent around 1.7% of the sample. Sequencing was carried out using naive CD8+ T cells from PBMCs. According to the study, the label for this sample's cell subset or site signals: CD45RA+CCR7+. These receptors all stem from a man aged 18 to 35 in good health. Some clones in this sample may be carry-over from other donors' samples.

The chain links TRBV11-2 to TRBJ2-7; 7 bases are a match to TRBD1. Germline V gene sequence: CDR1 SGHAT, CDR2 FQNNGV. This CDR3 region has 15 residues. Losses at the gene ends were 0 bases for V and 3 bases for J; bases not matched to a gene: 5. The CDR3 DNA is TGTGCCAGCAGCTTAGACCCAGGGGGTTACTACGAGCAGTACTTC. Translation gives CASSLDPGGYYEQYF.

The V and J genes are TRBV11-2 and TRBJ1-2; D ambiguous. Trimming shortened V by 1 base and J by 4 bases, and 13 bases separated the two germline ends. The CDR3 covers 15 residues. The V gene's germline CDR1 is SGHAT and CDR2 FQNNGV. The CDR3, as DNA: TGTGCCAGCAGCTTAGGCCGGAATTTAGGCTATGGCTACACCTTC. Residues: CASSLGRNLGYGYTF.

The chain recombines TRBV7-3 with TRBJ2-3; the D is unclear. V shed 5 bases and J shed 2 bases, with 8 bases lying between them. There are 13 residues in the CDR3. In germline, CDR1 is SGHTA, CDR2 FQGTGA. Written as DNA, the CDR3 is TGTGCCAGCAGCGAGGATAACACAGATACGCAGTATTTT. Protein product: CASSEDNTDTQYF.

The rearrangement joins TRBV11-2 to TRBJ2-7, with a weak D call TRBD2 (5 bases). V lost 0 bases to trimming and J lost 4 bases, with 10 bases between them. The CDR3 has 14 amino acids. In germline, CDR1 is SGHAT, CDR2 FQNNGV. The CDR3 here is CASSLEPGTYEQYF. Here the CDR3 DNA reads TGTGCCAGCAGCTTAGAACCGGGAACATACGAGCAGTACTTC.